These T cell receptor beta chains were read from a single sample in a study of radiation and T cells in renal cell carcinoma. Profiled with immunoSEQ multiplex PCR; TCRdb holds only in-frame clones, not every one. The sample consists of approximately 150,000 clones, 75% to 90% of them appearing once. Material: blood, obtained from a patient whose treatment included radiotherapy and nephrectomy. These receptors were collected from a woman in her forties or fifties with renal cell carcinoma. Each CDR3 is given with its conserved first and last residue. Each record gives: clone size, J gene, V gene, D gene, CDR3 length, CDR3 protein, CDR3 DNA. The D gene is left open where the match is weak. Expanded clones are given a class, and other clones once, few, many or no size at all.

>NA|TRBJ2-2|TRBV5-1|NA|13
CASSLGYTGELFF
TGCGCCAGCAGCTTGGGTTACACCGGGGAGCTGTTTTTT
>few|TRBJ2-5|TRBV5-1|NA|16
CASSLGQRADQETQYF
TGCGCCAGCAGCTTGGGACAGCGAGCGGATCAAGAGACCCAGTACTTC
>NA|TRBJ1-2|TRBV28|NA|14
CASSLTGLHYGYTF
TGTGCCAGCAGTTTAACAGGGCTCCACTATGGCTACACCTTC
>NA|TRBJ1-2|TRBV5-4|TRBD1|13
CASSSTGGYGYTF
TGTGCCAGCAGCTCGACAGGGGGCTATGGCTACACCTTC
>NA|TRBJ2-1|TRBV19|NA|12
CASSIAGSEQFF
TGTGCCAGTAGTATTGCGGGGAGCGAGCAGTTCTTC
>NA|TRBJ1-1|TRBV29-1|NA|13
CSVEDTVNTEAFF
TGCAGCGTTGAAGATACGGTGAACACTGAAGCTTTCTTT
>many|TRBJ1-1|TRBV28|NA|15
CASSYPAGMNTEAFF
TGTGCCAGCAGTTACCCAGCAGGAATGAACACTGAAGCTTTCTTT
>NA|TRBJ1-4|TRBV19|TRBD1|18
CASPDRDRGGAGNEKLFF
TGTGCCAGCCCCGACCGGGACAGGGGGGGGGCGGGTAATGAAAAACTGTTTTTT
>NA|TRBJ2-7|TRBV28|NA|14
CASTQSAGAYEQYF
TGTGCCAGCACTCAATCGGCAGGGGCCTACGAGCAGTACTTC
>NA|TRBJ2-3|TRBV2|TRBD2|17
CASRPRGGGGWTDTQYF
TGTGCCAGCAGACCCAGGGGAGGCGGGGGGTGGACAGATACGCAGTATTTT
>NA|TRBJ2-1|TRBV10-3|TRBD1|17
CAISRTGGMSSYNEQFF
TGTGCCATCAGTCGGACAGGGGGCATGAGCTCCTACAATGAGCAGTTCTTC
>NA|TRBJ1-4|TRBV6-1|TRBD1|14
CASRRQGVAEKLFF
TGTGCCAGCAGGAGACAGGGGGTCGCCGAAAAACTGTTTTTT
>NA|TRBJ1-2|TRBV4-3|NA|14
CASSPLGGFYGYTF
TGCGCCAGCAGCCCGTTGGGGGGGTTCTATGGCTACACCTTC
>NA|TRBJ2-5|TRBV5-4|TRBD1|15
CASSTGTGQTREQYF
TGTGCCAGCAGCACGGGGACAGGTCAAACCCGGGAGCAGTACTTC
>NA|TRBJ2-1|TRBV7-6|TRBD2|16
CASSPGLAGQAYEQFF
TGTGCCAGCAGCCCCGGACTAGCGGGCCAGGCCTATGAGCAGTTCTTC
>NA|TRBJ2-3|TRBV7-2|TRBD2|17
CASSLEPAGGPLDTQYF
TGTGCCAGCAGCTTAGAACCGGCGGGAGGGCCCCTGGATACGCAGTATTTT
>few|TRBJ1-2|TRBV29-1|NA|11
CSVAFQGSETF
TGCAGCGTTGCCTTCCAGGGTAGCGAGACCTTC
>NA|TRBJ2-1|TRBV11-2|NA|13
CASSLWVRDEQFF
TGTGCCAGCAGCTTATGGGTCAGGGATGAGCAGTTCTTC
>few|TRBJ1-3|TRBV10-3|NA|13
CAIRDGSGNTIYF
TGTGCCATCAGGGACGGCTCTGGAAACACCATATATTTT
>once|TRBJ2-4|TRBV5-1|NA|15
CASSLGTEEENIQYF
TGCGCCAGCAGCTTGGGGACAGAAGAGGAAAACATTCAGTACTTC
>NA|TRBJ1-5|TRBV7-2|TRBD1|16
CASSPQTGGSNQPQHF
TGTGCCAGCAGCCCACAGACAGGGGGCAGCAATCAGCCCCAGCATTTT
>NA|TRBJ1-6|TRBV5-1|NA|15
CASSLEVGSGSPLHF
TGCGCCAGCAGCTTGGAAGTGGGATCGGGTTCACCCCTCCACTTT